This TCR beta chain was observed in a study of blood T cell repertoires in COVID-19. Germline-derived CDR1 and CDR2 are MNHNY and SVGAGI (reference sequence). The V gene lost 4 bases and the J gene lost 0 bases, with 7 bases spanning the gap. This CDR3 region has 14 residues. The table came from immunoSEQ multiplex PCR; TCRdb's copy has only in-frame clones and leaves some out. This sample has 75,000 to 90,000 clones, with 80% found just once. The genes are TRBV6-6 and TRBJ2-4; D is perhaps TRBD2 (6 bases). This TCR was sampled from a woman aged 35 to 49 with active or convalescent COVID-19. Material: peripheral blood. The CDR3 is CASSSGLAKNIQYF. The CDR3 nucleotides are TGTGCCAGCAGTTCGGGACTAGCCAAAAACATTCAGTACTTC.